The 8 T cell receptor beta chains in this list originate from one sample, sequenced in a study. TCRdb reprocessed the RT-PCR reads via MiXCR and lists one record per CDR3 protein. The sample yields about 680,000 distinct CDR3 sequences, 14% seen once. Input material: memory CD4+ T cells from blood. The receptor set was obtained from a female donor in good health, serving as a healthy control.

This clonotype was recorded a few times. The rearrangement links TRBV5-4 to TRBJ2-3, with D unresolved. The ends were cut back, 4 bases at V and 2 bases at J, with 14 bases in the middle. CDR3 length equals 15 residues. Germline CDR1 and CDR2: SGHNT and YYREEE (reference sequence). CDR3 protein: CASSPTQTDTDTQYF. In DNA, the CDR3 is TGTGCCAGCAGCCCGACTCAAACCGACACAGATACGCAGTATTTT. Drawing the rest from reference TRBV5-4 and TRBJ2-3, the complete variable domain is ETGVTQSPTHLIKTRGQQVTLRCSSQSGHNTVSWYQQALGQGPQFIFQYYREEENGRGNFPPRFSGLQFPNYSSELNVNALELDDSALYLCASSPTQTDTDTQYFGPGTRLTVL.

DNA of the CDR3: TGCGCCAGCAGCCCTGGGACAGACTACTCCGTGGCTTTCTTT. Translation gives CASSPGTDYSVAFF. The gene calls are TRBV5-1 and TRBJ1-1; 7 bases map to TRBD1. Trimming removed 4 bases from V and 11 bases from J; junction bases left unmatched: 14. The CDR3 totals 14 residues. Germline CDR1 is SGHRS and CDR2 is YFSETQ.

This clonotype was counted ten times or more. The rearrangement uses TRBV7-3 and TRBJ1-2; D may be TRBD1 (6 bases). Trimming removed 3 bases from V and 6 bases from J, with 14 bases in between. The CDR3 length is 14 residues. Germline V gene data show CDR1 as SGHTA and CDR2 as FQGTGA. This chain's CDR3 is CASSFYGGQDGYTF. For the CDR3, the DNA is TGTGCCAGCAGCTTCTATGGGGGCCAGGATGGCTACACCTTC.

This rearrangement joins TRBV10-3 to TRBJ2-7; TRBD1 aligns across 7 bases. J gave up 5 bases and V 7 bases, and 8 bases lay outside the gene matches. The CDR3 loop spans 13 amino acids. Germline V gene sequence: CDR1 ENHRY, CDR2 SYGVKD. CDR3 amino acids: CAITARDRDEQYF. DNA for the CDR3: TGTGCCATCACTGCACGCGACAGGGACGAGCAGTACTTC.

This clonotype has a handful of counts. The V and J genes are TRBV18 and TRBJ1-3, with D tentatively TRBD1 (5 bases). The CDR3 is made up of 14 amino acids. CDR1 and CDR2 (germline): KGHSH, LQKENI. Deletions cut 1 base from V and 1 base from J, with 5 bases between. CDR3 DNA sequence: TGTGCCAGCTCACCACGGGGGTCTGGAAACACCATATATTTT. This encodes CASSPRGSGNTIYF.

At least ten counts were recorded for this clonotype. The chain carries TRBV9 and TRBJ1-1; D is unresolved. The germline V gene has CDR1 SGDLS and CDR2 YYNGEE. The V end lost 0 bases, the J end lost 1 base, and 10 bases lay between the germline ends. CDR3 length: 15 amino acids. In DNA, the CDR3 is TGTGCCAGCAGCGTAGGACCAACTGGGAACACTGAAGCTTTCTTT. It yields the protein CASSVGPTGNTEAFF.

This chain joins TRBV12-3 or TRBV12-4 and TRBJ1-1; 8 nucleotides agree with TRBD1. The CDR3 consists of 14 residues. V was pared by 6 bases and J by 4 bases, with 7 bases of the junction left unmatched. The CDR3 DNA sequence: TGTGCCAGCAGCATCACAGGGGGGAGCACTGAAGCTTTCTTT. Its translation is CASSITGGSTEAFF.

This clonotype was observed at least ten times. This chain connects TRBV5-6 to TRBJ2-3, with TRBD1 as a possible D gene (8 bases). Per germline, CDR1 SGHDT and CDR2 YYEEEE. V was cut by 4 bases and J by 1 base, with 19 bases left in between. The CDR3 totals 17 residues. The CDR3 DNA sequence: TGTGCCAGCAGCCGAGTTCGGACAGGGAGGGGCACAGATACGCAGTATTTT. It specifies CASSRVRTGRGTDTQYF.